This passage covers 21 T cell receptor beta chains from one sample sequenced in a study of blood T cell repertoires in COVID-19. Clones were read by immunoSEQ multiplex PCR, and TCRdb kept only the in-frame ones, dropping some. The sample shows some 290,000 clones, around 81% of them seen only once. Source material: peripheral blood. These receptors were collected from a woman aged 55-69 years with active or convalescent COVID-19.

V and J are TRBV5-4 and TRBJ2-7; 7 nucleotides line up with TRBD1. The CDR3 covers 12 residues. With V trimmed by 1 base and J by 6 bases, 1 base remained unmatched. Per the germline V gene, CDR1 is SGHNT and CDR2 is YYREEE (reference sequence). CDR3 in DNA: TGTGCCAGCAGCTTGCCAGGGGGCGAGCAGTACTTC. This gives the protein CASSLPGGEQYF.

This chain connects TRBV5-1 to TRBJ1-4, with D unresolved. The CDR3 contains 15 residues. The germline gives CDR1 SGHRS, CDR2 YFSETQ. Trimming took 0 bases from V and 6 from J, leaving 12 bases between them. CDR3 loop: CASSLESRTHEKLFF. As DNA, the CDR3 is TGCGCCAGCAGCTTGGAGTCACGGACTCATGAAAAACTGTTTTTT.

The V call is TRBV5-5, the J call TRBJ1-6, with D unresolved. Germline-derived CDR1 and CDR2 are SGHKS and YYEKEE (reference sequence). With 6 bases removed from V and 5 bases from J, the gap between germline ends came to 12 bases. This CDR3 comprises 14 residues. The CDR3 nucleotides read TGTGCCAGCACCGGGAGTACTAATAATTCACCCCTCCACTTT. Its protein is CASTGSTNNSPLHF.

This clone has a handful of counts. This sequence joins TRBV3-1 (or the pseudogene TRBV3-2) and TRBJ1-1, with TRBD1 matching 11 bases. Germline V gene sequence: CDR1 LGHDT, CDR2 YNNKEL (reference sequence). The ends lost 8 bases at V and 4 bases at J; junction bases unmatched: 6. There are 14 residues in the CDR3. The CDR3 bases are TGTGCCAGCGGACAGGGGGCAGGGGGCACTGAAGCTTTCTTT. Its protein product is CASGQGAGGTEAFF.

The rearrangement links TRBV4-1 to TRBJ1-2, with D possibly being TRBD1 (5 bases). The CDR3 has 14 residues. Germline loops: CDR1 MGHRA, CDR2 YSYEKL. V lost 0 bases to trimming and J lost 9 bases, with 14 bases between them. CDR3 sequence reads: CASSQETLGGSYTF. As DNA, the CDR3 is TGCGCCAGCAGCCAAGAAACCCTTGGGGGGAGCTACACCTTC.

The chain employs TRBV10-1 and TRBJ2-7, with 7 bases identical to TRBD2. V shed 4 bases, J shed 5 bases, and the junction held 5 bases outside the gene matches. The CDR3 is made up of 13 amino acids. Germline CDR1 reads WNHNN; CDR2 reads SYGVQD (reference sequence). As DNA, the CDR3 is TGCGCCAGCAGTGGGCGGGGGAGAAACGAGCAGTACTTC. It is translated as CASSGRGRNEQYF.

V gene TRBV29-1 combines with J gene TRBJ1-5, with a weak D call TRBD1 (6 bases). The CDR3 is made up of 17 amino acids. V lost 4 bases to trimming and J lost 0 bases, with 19 bases between them. The germline gives CDR1 SQVTM, CDR2 ANQGSEA. CDR3: CSVVLQGVYGSNQPQHF. In DNA form, the CDR3 reads TGCAGCGTTGTCCTACAGGGAGTCTATGGTAGCAATCAGCCCCAGCATTTT.

Worth noting for this clone: In the same sample, other DNA sequences code for this CDR3. The J gene is TRBJ2-1, the V gene TRBV3-1 (or the pseudogene TRBV3-2); D may be TRBD2 (5 bases). This CDR3 region has 15 residues. From germline, CDR1 is LGHDT and CDR2 YNNKEL (reference sequence). V lost 0 bases and J lost 2, with 8 bases in between. The CDR3 is CASSQDRLPYNEQFF. The CDR3 DNA reads TGTGCCAGCAGCCAAGATCGACTACCCTACAATGAGCAGTTCTTC.

This sequence joins TRBV9 and TRBJ1-1; a possible D gene is TRBD1 (5 bases). The CDR3 consists of 16 residues. V gave up 0 bases and J gave up 0 bases, with 12 bases separating them. The germline gives CDR1 SGDLS, CDR2 YYNGEE. DNA for the CDR3: TGTGCCAGCAGCGTAGAGAACAGGAACATGAACACTGAAGCTTTCTTT. Translated, it gives CASSVENRNMNTEAFF.

This clone has a single count. The chain is built from TRBV2 and TRBJ1-1, with TRBD1 matching over 9 bases. V was pared by 5 bases and J by 0 bases, with 7 bases of the junction left unmatched. The CDR3 contains 16 residues. Per the germline V gene, CDR1 is SNHLY and CDR2 is FYNNEI. CDR3 DNA sequence: TGTGCCAGCAGTAAGGGACAGGGTTTAGTGAACACTGAAGCTTTCTTT. Amino acid sequence: CASSKGQGLVNTEAFF. Looking up the rest from reference TRBV2 and TRBJ1-1 gives the full variable domain: EPEVTQTPSHQVTQMGQEVILRCVPISNHLYFYWYRQILGQKVEFLVSFYNNEISEKSEIFDDQFSVERPDGSNFTLKIRSTKLEDSAMYFCASSKGQGLVNTEAFFGQGTRLTVV.

The genes are TRBV2 and TRBJ2-3; 8 bases are shared with TRBD1. With V trimmed by 10 bases and J by 9 bases, 12 bases remained unmatched. Germline lookup yields CDR1 SNHLY and CDR2 FYNNEI. This CDR3 comprises 13 residues. Here the CDR3 reads CATAQLHRGTQYF. For the CDR3, the DNA is TGTGCCACAGCCCAGCTTCACAGGGGGACGCAGTATTTT. Filled out from reference TRBV2 and TRBJ2-3, the complete variable domain reads EPEVTQTPSHQVTQMGQEVILRCVPISNHLYFYWYRQILGQKVEFLVSFYNNEISEKSEIFDDQFSVERPDGSNFTLKIRSTKLEDSAMYFCATAQLHRGTQYFGPGTRLTVL.

In DNA form, the CDR3 reads TGCGCCAGCACCCAGTCCCGACTAGCGGGGGACCCCTACGAGCAGTACTTC. It specifies CASTQSRLAGDPYEQYF. V usage is TRBV5-1 and J usage is TRBJ2-7; 12 nucleotides agree with TRBD2. Germline V CDR1 and CDR2: SGHRS, YFSETQ. This CDR3 is 17 amino acids long. The V and J ends lost 6 bases and 2 bases, in that order; junction bases with no gene match: 12. The entire variable domain, with the rest obtained from reference TRBV5-1 and TRBJ2-7, is as follows: KAGVTQTPRYLIKTRGQQVTLSCSPISGHRSVSWYQQTPGQGLQFLFEYFSETQRNKGNFPGRFSGRQFSNSRSEMNVSTLELGDSALYLCASTQSRLAGDPYEQYFGPGTRLTVT.

The V gene is TRBV7-9, the J gene TRBJ1-1; perhaps TRBD1 as D (5 bases). Between the trimmed V and J ends, which lost 1 base and 6 bases, there was a span of 27 bases. In germline, CDR1 is SEHNR, CDR2 FQNEAQ (reference sequence). CDR3 size: 19 residues. The CDR3 DNA reads TGTGCCAGCAGCTTAGTGGTCAAAACCTGGGGCGGCTTAGACGCTGAAGCTTTCTTT. This translates into CASSLVVKTWGGLDAEAFF.

V and J are TRBV27 and TRBJ1-6; the match to TRBD1 covers 9 bases. In germline, CDR1 is MNHEY, CDR2 SMNVEV (reference sequence). CDR3 length equals 14 residues. The ends lost 4 bases at V and 10 bases at J; junction bases unmatched: 5. The CDR3 sequence is CASSSDRGGSPLHF. Here the CDR3 DNA reads TGTGCCAGCAGTTCGGACAGGGGAGGGTCACCCCTCCACTTT.

This chain uses TRBV7-3 with TRBJ2-5; 8 nucleotides agree with TRBD2. The trim removed 0 bases at V and 5 bases at J, leaving 2 bases unmatched. This CDR3 is built from 14 residues. Per the germline V gene, CDR1 is SGHTA and CDR2 is FQGTGA. CDR3 sequence (DNA): TGTGCCAGCAGCTTAACTAGCGGGGCGGAGACCCAGTACTTC. Translation: CASSLTSGAETQYF.

V usage is TRBV28 and J usage is TRBJ1-5, with TRBD1 matching 9 bases. The J segment lost 7 bases and the V segment lost 2 bases, leaving 6 bases of the junction unmatched. The CDR3 sequence is 15 residues long. CDR1 and CDR2 (germline): MDHEN, SYDVKM. In nucleotides, the CDR3 is TGTGCCAGCAGTTTAGAACAGGGGGCGCGACAGCCCCAGCATTTT. Translation: CASSLEQGARQPQHF.

The chain recombines TRBV5-6 with TRBJ1-2, with D possibly matching TRBD1 (5 bases). Germline assignment: CDR1 SGHDT and CDR2 YYEEEE. Between the trimmed V and J ends, which lost 0 bases and 6 bases, there was a span of 12 bases. The CDR3 spans 14 residues. The CDR3 here is CASSLEGPYHGYTF. CDR3 DNA sequence: TGTGCCAGCAGCTTGGAGGGGCCTTATCATGGCTACACCTTC.

J is TRBJ2-5 and V is TRBV7-3, with 7 bases identical to TRBD1. Germline CDR1 SGHTA, CDR2 FQGTGA. The ends lost 7 bases at V and 4 bases at J; junction bases unmatched: 12. CDR3 size: 15 residues. The CDR3 spells CASTPFPGQPETQYF. The CDR3 DNA is TGTGCCAGCACGCCTTTCCCGGGACAGCCAGAGACCCAGTACTTC. Combining the CDR3 with reference TRBV7-3 and TRBJ2-5 gives the whole variable domain GAGVSQTPSNKVTEKGKYVELRCDPISGHTALYWYRQSLGQGPEFLIYFQGTGAADDSGLPNDRFFAVRPEGSVSTLKIQRTERGDSAVYLCASTPFPGQPETQYFGPGTRLLVL.

The V and J genes are TRBV2 and TRBJ1-6; 7 nucleotides line up with TRBD1. V lost 7 bases, J lost 7 bases, and 7 bases stayed unmatched. The CDR3 spans 14 residues. CDR1 is SNHLY, CDR2 FYNNEI, per germline. Here the CDR3 reads CASILDRANSPLHF. CDR3 DNA: TGTGCCAGCATTCTAGACAGGGCGAATTCACCCCTCCACTTT. The variable domain in full, completed from reference TRBV2 and TRBJ1-6, reads EPEVTQTPSHQVTQMGQEVILRCVPISNHLYFYWYRQILGQKVEFLVSFYNNEISEKSEIFDDQFSVERPDGSNFTLKIRSTKLEDSAMYFCASILDRANSPLHFGNGTRLTVT.

The chain joins TRBV19 to TRBJ1-3; D call uncertain. Looked up from germline, CDR1 is LNHDA and CDR2 is SQIVND (reference sequence). CDR3 size: 15 residues. V was pared by 5 bases and J by 4 bases, with 15 bases between. This CDR3 is CASSGRLTRGNTIYF. The CDR3 DNA reads as TGTGCCAGTAGTGGCAGGTTGACCCGGGGAAACACCATATATTTT.

This chain connects TRBV6-5 to TRBJ2-3, with 10 bases matching TRBD2. Germline V CDR1 and CDR2: MNHEY, SVGAGI. V lost 0 bases, J lost 1 base, and 1 base stayed unmatched. The CDR3 loop spans 16 amino acids. CDR3 sequence reads: CASSYSGLAGTDTQYF. In DNA, the CDR3 is TGTGCCAGCAGTTACTCAGGACTAGCGGGCACAGATACGCAGTATTTT.